This section outlines one TCR beta chain sequence together with its context. Trimming took 2 bases from V and 2 from J, leaving 7 bases between them. Germline V gene sequence: CDR1 SGHRS, CDR2 YFSETQ. The CDR3 is 14 amino acids. This entry comes from a study of shared clonotypes between healthy human individuals. On the study more broadly: The people who gave samples were a couple of women and a few men aged 18 to 49.

Assay: immunoSEQ multiplex PCR; the TCRdb copy retains only in-frame clones and omits some. The sample carries about 1 million clones, roughly 80% recorded once. This TCR derives from a young man in good health. V is TRBV5-1 and J is TRBJ1-4; D ambiguous. Input material: memory CD4+ T cells sorted from blood. Specified subset: CD45RA-negative fraction. DNA for the CDR3: TGCGCCAGCAGCTTCCACGGTACTAATGAAAAACTGTTTTTT. It specifies CASSFHGTNEKLFF.